Each of the 32 T cell receptor beta chains below was sequenced from the same sample in a study of T cell changes during pregnancy in multiple sclerosis. Libraries were prepared by immunoSEQ multiplex PCR; TCRdb keeps only in-frame clonotypes and omits some of them. The repertoire holds around 99,000 clones, with less than 95% as singletons. Material: peripheral blood, obtained in the third trimester of pregnancy. The receptor source for this set is a female donor in good health, enrolled as a control in a pregnancy study.

This chain uses TRBV6-1 with TRBJ2-1; D possibly corresponds to TRBD1 (6 bases). The ends were cut back, 5 bases at V and 7 bases at J, with 9 bases in the middle. CDR3 length: 12 amino acids. Germline V gives CDR1 MNHNS, CDR2 SASEGT. The CDR3 sequence is CASSKQGNEQFF. The CDR3 nucleotides read TGTGCCAGCAGTAAACAGGGAAATGAGCAGTTCTTC.

This chain joins TRBV6-1 and TRBJ2-1; D uncertain. Trimming cost V 10 bases and J 0 bases, with 13 bases left between them. CDR3 length: 14 residues. Germline CDR1 is MNHNS and CDR2 is SASEGT. The CDR3 is CATRKSSSYNEQFF. The CDR3 DNA follows: TGTGCCACGCGGAAATCTAGCTCCTACAATGAGCAGTTCTTC.

The chain has TRBV7-2 and TRBJ2-1; a possible D gene is TRBD2 (6 bases). Looked up from germline, CDR1 is SGHTA and CDR2 is FQGNSA. V dropped 2 bases and J dropped 2 bases, with 10 bases sitting between them. CDR3 size: 15 residues. In DNA form, the CDR3 reads TGTGCCAGCAGCTTACCGGGGGTGGCCTACAATGAGCAGTTCTTC. Its protein is CASSLPGVAYNEQFF.

V gene TRBV9 combines with J gene TRBJ1-2; D gene ambiguous. The CDR3 has 14 amino acids. Germline-derived CDR1 and CDR2 are SGDLS and YYNGEE. The V end lost 3 bases, the J end lost 0 bases, and 9 bases lay between the germline ends. CDR3 in DNA: TGTGCCAGCAGCGCACAGAGTACTAACTATGGCTACACCTTC. The encoded protein is CASSAQSTNYGYTF.

As regards this clone: A read error may account for a junction end that differs from germline. The chain has TRBV29-1 and TRBJ2-7, with 10 positions matching TRBD1. This CDR3 spans 12 amino acids. Per the germline V gene, CDR1 is SQVTM and CDR2 is ANQGSEA. CDR3 sequence reads: CSVEGQGVEQYF. The CDR3 bases are TGCAGCGTCGAAGGACAGGGGGTCGAGCAGTACTTC.

The V call is TRBV5-3, the J call TRBJ1-2; D may be TRBD1 (5 bases). TRBV5-3 is an ORF, with its function uncertain. This CDR3 comprises 15 residues. The V end lost 3 bases, the J end lost 4 bases, and 16 bases lay between the germline ends. CDR3 in DNA: TGTGCCAGAAGCTCAGGGCCGAATGTGGTCTATGGCTACACCTTC. Its translation is CARSSGPNVVYGYTF.

CDR3 nucleotide sequence: TGTGCCTGGAGCGGGAACACCGGGGAGCTGTTTTTT. Translating gives CAWSGNTGELFF. The V gene is TRBV30, the J gene TRBJ2-2; D remains ambiguous. Trimming pared 3 bases from V and 1 base from J, leaving 3 bases between. The CDR3 loop spans 12 amino acids. In germline, CDR1 is GTSNPN, CDR2 SVGIG (reference sequence).

The CDR3 is CASSLGPTSSGNTIYF. The CDR3 DNA reads TGCGCCAGCAGCTTGGGTCCGACTTCCTCTGGAAACACCATATATTTT. The J gene is TRBJ1-3, the V gene TRBV5-1, with D unclear. Trimming pared 0 bases from V and 0 bases from J, leaving 10 bases between. The CDR3 loop spans 16 amino acids. The germline gives CDR1 SGHRS, CDR2 YFSETQ.

The chain recombines TRBV15 with TRBJ1-1, with D uncertain. Germline V gene lookup returns CDR1 LNHNV and CDR2 YYDKDF (reference sequence). The CDR3 is made up of 17 amino acids. The ends were cut back, 0 bases at V and 0 bases at J, with 14 bases in the middle. CDR3 in amino acids: CATSRDRGGHMNTEAFF. The CDR3, as DNA: TGTGCCACCAGCAGAGATCGTGGAGGGCACATGAACACTGAAGCTTTCTTT.

The genes are TRBV19 and TRBJ2-7; TRBD1 aligns across 7 bases. Germline V gene sequence: CDR1 LNHDA, CDR2 SQIVND (reference sequence). CDR3 length equals 16 residues. With 2 bases clipped from V and 5 bases from J, the junction kept 12 bases outside the gene matches. The CDR3 protein is CASSIFFRDRGNEQYF. CDR3 DNA: TGTGCCAGTAGTATATTTTTCCGGGACAGAGGGAACGAGCAGTACTTC.

This chain's CDR3 is CASRTTPMVTYEQYF. The CDR3 bases are TGTGCCAGCAGGACAACTCCCATGGTAACCTACGAGCAGTACTTC. The chain has TRBV6-1 and TRBJ2-7; no definite D call. Germline V CDR1 and CDR2: MNHNS, SASEGT. The V end lost 6 bases, the J end lost 2 bases, and 17 bases lay between the germline ends. This CDR3 has 15 amino acids.

The genes are TRBV7-3 and TRBJ2-3, with TRBD2 as a possible D gene (5 bases). CDR1 is SGHTA and CDR2 is FQGTGA in the germline V gene. The ends were cut back, 3 bases at V and 5 bases at J, with 9 bases in the middle. CDR3 length: 13 amino acids. CDR3 protein: CASSFGVVDTQYF. The CDR3 DNA follows: TGTGCCAGCAGCTTCGGGGTTGTAGATACGCAGTATTTT.

This chain joins TRBV27 and TRBJ1-1; the D is unclear. Germline CDR1 is MNHEY and CDR2 is SMNVEV (reference sequence). The ends were cut back, 6 bases at V and 3 bases at J, with 17 bases in the middle. CDR3 length: 15 amino acids. The CDR3 coding sequence is TGTGCCAGCAGCCCCGGGGAACTGATACACACTGAAGCTTTCTTT. Protein product: CASSPGELIHTEAFF.

V gene TRBV30 combines with J gene TRBJ2-2; no clear D. There are 13 residues in the CDR3. Trimming left V 1 base short and J 1 base short, with 4 bases between. Germline CDR1 reads GTSNPN; CDR2 reads SVGIG (reference sequence). CDR3 in amino acids: CAWSAGNTGELFF. The CDR3 region has the DNA TGTGCCTGGAGTGCCGGGAACACCGGGGAGCTGTTTTTT.

J is TRBJ1-5 and V is TRBV19; a possible D gene is TRBD1 (6 bases). The CDR3 extends over 15 amino acids. Germline CDR1 reads LNHDA; CDR2 reads SQIVND (reference sequence). V shed 2 bases and J shed 3 bases, with 11 bases lying between them. DNA of the CDR3: TGTGCCAGTAGTATATTACAGGGCAACAATCAGCCCCAGCATTTT. Its translation is CASSILQGNNQPQHF. The full variable domain, with the rest looked up from reference TRBV19 and TRBJ1-5, is DGGITQSPKYLFRKEGQNVTLSCEQNLNHDAMYWYRQDPGQGLRLIYYSQIVNDFQKGDIAEGYSVSREKKESFPLTVTSAQKNPTAFYLCASSILQGNNQPQHFGDGTRLSIL.

This clone has a handful of counts. In DNA form, the CDR3 reads TGTGCCAGCTACAGGGAAGTTCACACTGAAGCTTTCTTT. This translates into CASYREVHTEAFF. This rearrangement joins TRBV28 to TRBJ1-1; a possible D gene is TRBD1 (6 bases). Germline V gene lookup returns CDR1 MDHEN and CDR2 SYDVKM. Deletions cut 8 bases from V and 3 bases from J, with 13 bases between. CDR3 length equals 13 residues.

The chain recombines TRBV7-2 with TRBJ1-6; a weak D match, TRBD1 (5 bases). Trimming took 8 bases from V and 5 from J, leaving 13 bases between them. Germline lookup yields CDR1 SGHTA and CDR2 FQGNSA. This CDR3 comprises 14 residues. The CDR3 DNA is TGTGCCAGCTTGGGGGGATCCCATAATTCACCCCTCCACTTT. Encoded protein: CASLGGSHNSPLHF.

CDR3 bases: TGCAGTGCTAGAAGGAGTTATGGCTACACCTTC. Protein sequence: CSARRSYGYTF. The chain is built from TRBV20-1 and TRBJ1-2, with D unresolved. Trimming pared 2 bases from V and 5 bases from J, leaving 6 bases between. CDR3 length equals 11 residues. From germline, CDR1 is DFQATT and CDR2 SNEGSKA (reference sequence).

This clone was counted a single time. The rearrangement uses TRBV10-1 and TRBJ1-5; 9 nucleotides align to TRBD1. V lost 6 bases, J lost 3 bases, and 12 bases stayed unmatched. CDR1 WNHNN and CDR2 SYGVQD come from the germline V gene (reference sequence). This CDR3 has 17 amino acids. The CDR3 nucleotides read TGCGCCAGCAGGTCTACTCCCGGGACAGGGAACAATCAGCCCCAGCATTTT. This sequence encodes CASRSTPGTGNNQPQHF.

The J gene is TRBJ1-4, the V gene TRBV5-1; D not certain. This CDR3 comprises 12 residues. CDR1 is SGHRS, CDR2 YFSETQ, per germline. V lost 5 bases and J 5 bases, leaving 7 bases between the germline ends. CDR3 loop: CASRRENEKLFF. In nucleotides, the CDR3 is TGCGCCAGCAGGAGGGAAAATGAAAAACTGTTTTTT.

The chain joins TRBV6-5 to TRBJ2-1, with TRBD2 matching over 9 bases. Unmatched junction bases numbered 7, after V lost 0 bases and J lost 7 bases. The CDR3 totals 16 residues. CDR1 and CDR2 (germline): MNHEY, SVGAGI. The CDR3 DNA is TGTGCCAGCAGTTACTCGAGGCGGGGGGGCCTGAATGAGCAGTTCTTC. Amino acids: CASSYSRRGGLNEQFF.

V usage is TRBV7-2 and J usage is TRBJ1-1; D is unclear. Between the trimmed V and J ends, which lost 0 bases and 1 base, there was a span of 6 bases. This CDR3 has 14 amino acids. From germline, CDR1 is SGHTA and CDR2 FQGNSA. For the CDR3, the DNA is TGTGCCAGCAGCTTAGCGGCGGGGAACACTGAAGCTTTCTTT. Its translation: CASSLAAGNTEAFF.

The chain joins TRBV4-1 to TRBJ1-1, with D uncertain. The V end was cut by 4 bases, the J end by 2 bases, with 5 bases between. CDR3 length: 12 amino acids. The germline gives CDR1 MGHRA, CDR2 YSYEKL. The CDR3: CASSLGNTEAFF. The CDR3 DNA is TGCGCCAGCAGCCTGGGCAACACTGAAGCTTTCTTT.

The V gene is TRBV11-2, the J gene TRBJ1-1; D unclear. Trimming took 4 bases from V and 4 from J, leaving 13 bases between them. The CDR3 totals 14 residues. Germline V gives CDR1 SGHAT, CDR2 FQNNGV. The DNA for the CDR3 is TGTGCCAGCAGCTGGGGAGCAGTGAGCACTGAAGCTTTCTTT. Protein sequence: CASSWGAVSTEAFF.

The V call is TRBV28, the J call TRBJ1-2; possibly TRBD1 for D (5 bases). The V gene's germline CDR1 is MDHEN and CDR2 SYDVKM. This CDR3 is built from 14 residues. The V and J ends lost 4 bases and 5 bases respectively, with 14 bases between them. The CDR3, as DNA: TGTGCCAGCAGTTCTTCCGGGACTGCTTATGGCTACACCTTC. Residues: CASSSSGTAYGYTF.

This chain joins TRBV11-1 and TRBJ2-1; tentatively, D is TRBD2 (6 bases). Trimming took off 7 bases at V and 1 base at J, with 11 bases between the two ends. The germline CDR1 and CDR2 sequences are SGHAT and FQDESV (reference sequence). The CDR3 consists of 14 residues. The DNA for the CDR3 is TGTGCCAGCACGGGGAGGTTATCCTACAATGAGCAGTTCTTC. It translates to CASTGRLSYNEQFF.

The V call is TRBV25-1, the J call TRBJ2-7, with D unclear. The CDR3 runs to 12 residues. In germline, CDR1 is MGHDK, CDR2 SYGVNS. Trimming pared 4 bases from V and 4 bases from J, leaving 8 bases between. CDR3 protein: CASSAQAYEQYF. In DNA form, the CDR3 reads TGTGCCAGCAGTGCCCAGGCTTACGAGCAGTACTTC.

The chain carries TRBV19 and TRBJ1-6, with TRBD1 matching 9 bases. Germline lookup yields CDR1 LNHDA and CDR2 SQIVND (reference sequence). The CDR3 contains 16 residues. J was trimmed by 6 bases and V by 6 bases; bases with no gene match: 9. Here the CDR3 reads CASSTGTGHSNSPLHF. The CDR3 DNA reads TGTGCCAGTAGCACCGGGACAGGGCATTCTAATTCACCCCTCCACTTT.

The rearrangement uses TRBV5-1 and TRBJ2-7; 7 nucleotides match TRBD1. The CDR3 has 15 amino acids. Germline V CDR1 and CDR2: SGHRS, YFSETQ. The V and J ends lost 4 bases and 6 bases, in that order; junction bases with no gene match: 13. The CDR3 sequence: CASSQGTAQGIEQYF. CDR3 nucleotides: TGCGCCAGCAGCCAGGGGACAGCACAGGGGATCGAGCAGTACTTC.

The chain joins TRBV11-1 to TRBJ2-7; D is possibly TRBD2 (5 bases). Germline-derived CDR1 and CDR2 are SGHAT and FQDESV (reference sequence). The CDR3 covers 14 residues. V was pared by 2 bases and J by 3 bases, with 11 bases between. The CDR3 nucleotides read TGTGCCAGCAGCTTAAAGAGGGTAGACTACGAGCAGTACTTC. It yields the protein CASSLKRVDYEQYF.

CDR3 bases: TGCGCCAGCAGCTTGGCGCTAAGCGGGGGATACAATGAGCAGTTCTTC. Protein product: CASSLALSGGYNEQFF. The chain carries TRBV5-1 and TRBJ2-1; 8 nucleotides align to TRBD2. CDR3 length equals 16 residues. Looked up from germline, CDR1 is SGHRS and CDR2 is YFSETQ. V shed 0 bases, J shed 4 bases, and the junction held 6 bases outside the gene matches. Combining the CDR3 with reference TRBV5-1 and TRBJ2-1 gives the whole variable domain KAGVTQTPRYLIKTRGQQVTLSCSPISGHRSVSWYQQTPGQGLQFLFEYFSETQRNKGNFPGRFSGRQFSNSRSEMNVSTLELGDSALYLCASSLALSGGYNEQFFGPGTRLTVL.

The rearrangement links TRBV2 to TRBJ1-1, with unresolved D. CDR3 size: 14 residues. Between the trimmed V and J ends, which lost 3 bases and 3 bases, there was a span of 11 bases. Germline assignment: CDR1 SNHLY and CDR2 FYNNEI. CDR3 sequence reads: CASSDVGEDTEAFF. The CDR3 DNA follows: TGTGCCAGCAGTGATGTAGGAGAGGACACTGAAGCTTTCTTT. The entire variable domain, with the rest obtained from reference TRBV2 and TRBJ1-1, is as follows: EPEVTQTPSHQVTQMGQEVILRCVPISNHLYFYWYRQILGQKVEFLVSFYNNEISEKSEIFDDQFSVERPDGSNFTLKIRSTKLEDSAMYFCASSDVGEDTEAFFGQGTRLTVV.